This TCR beta chain is from a study of a mutant IDH1 vaccine in newly diagnosed glioma. Study as a whole: Most had both radiotherapy and temozolomide beforehand; others had only one.

In regard to this clone: Antigen specificity is unknown.

CDR3 length: 13 amino acids. Germline CDR1 is LNHDA and CDR2 is SQIVND (reference sequence). V lost 5 bases to trimming and J lost 5 bases; unmatched junction nucleotides: 3. Documented time point: week 47, end of study. Each dose of the vaccine consisted of 300 ug of mutant IDH1 20-mer peptide, with topical imiquimod. Administration of eight vaccinations to patients took place in weeks 1, 3, 5, 7, 11, 15, 19, 23. Produced via immunoSEQ multiplex PCR; TCRdb's table is partial and in-frame only. Of about 24,000 clones listed, roughly 87% are singletons. The TCR was taken from a man in his forties with glioma. Some clones in this sample may be carry-over from other donors' samples. Sequenced here: PBMCs, sampled from a glioma patient whose treatment included an IDH1 peptide vaccine. The chain carries TRBV19 and TRBJ2-3; 8 positions match TRBD1. The CDR3: CASSVTGGDTQYF. CDR3 in DNA: TGTGCCAGTAGTGTTACAGGGGGAGATACGCAGTATTTT.